The 17 T cell receptor beta chains reported below all come from one sample, sequenced in a study of monozygotic twins with inflammatory bowel disease. TCRdb re-called the 5' RACE reads and gives one entry per CDR3 protein, without DNA. The table counts 110,000 to 150,000 distinct CDR3 sequences; around 1.3% lies in the top ten. The sample comprised blood. These receptors were taken from a human donor with ulcerative colitis or Crohn's disease, or a healthy co-twin of an affected twin (not recorded which).

The V gene is TRBV7-6, the J gene TRBJ2-2; no DNA is available, so the TRBD2 call from TCRdb remains unchecked. There are 15 residues in the CDR3. Germline assignment: CDR1 SGHVS and CDR2 FNYEAQ. CDR3: CASSLSSGRAGELFF.

The V and J genes are TRBV28 and TRBJ2-5; TCRdb lists TRBD2, though no DNA is available to test this call. Germline CDR1 and CDR2: MDHEN and SYDVKM. The CDR3 has 17 residues. The CDR3 spells CASSLFRGLAKTETQYF.

The genes are TRBV12-3 or TRBV12-4 and TRBJ2-3; TCRdb's D call of TRBD2 is untestable without DNA. This CDR3 has 15 residues. This chain's CDR3 is CASSPDPPGTDTQYF.

J is TRBJ2-1 and V is TRBV6-1; absent DNA, TCRdb's TRBD2 call cannot be checked. The germline gives CDR1 MNHNS, CDR2 SASEGT. This CDR3 has 16 residues. Here the CDR3 reads CASTELANPSYNEQFF.

The rearrangement joins TRBV30 to TRBJ1-5. Germline V gene sequence: CDR1 GTSNPN, CDR2 SVGIG (reference sequence). CDR3 length: 13 residues. This chain's CDR3 is CAWSVQGSQPQHF. The entire variable domain, with the rest obtained from reference TRBV30 and TRBJ1-5, is as follows: SQTIHQWPATLVQPVGSPLSLECTVEGTSNPNLYWYRQAAGRGLQLLFYSVGIGQISSEVPQNLSASRPQDRQFILSSKKLLLSDSGFYLCAWSVQGSQPQHFGDGTRLSIL.

The chain employs TRBV5-1 and TRBJ1-4; there is no DNA to check the TCRdb D call of TRBD1. The germline V gene encodes CDR1 SGHRS and CDR2 YFSETQ. The CDR3 runs 16 residues. CDR3 loop: CASRSGQPVTNEKLFF.

The gene calls are TRBV11-3 and TRBJ2-1. CDR1 is SGHNT, CDR2 YENEEA, per germline. The length of the CDR3 is 16 residues. The CDR3 sequence is CASSPRRAGPSNEQFF. The whole variable domain, remainder taken from reference TRBV11-3 and TRBJ2-1, is EAGVVQSPRYKIIEKKQPVAFWCNPISGHNTLYWYLQNLGQGPELLIRYENEEAVDDSQLPKDRFSAERLKGVDSTLKIQPAELGDSAVYLCASSPRRAGPSNEQFFGPGTRLTVL.

The V call is TRBV7-9, the J call TRBJ1-3; TCRdb proposes TRBD1, but this gene call is untestable without DNA. Germline lookup yields CDR1 SEHNR and CDR2 FQNEAQ (reference sequence). This CDR3 contains 17 residues. The CDR3 reads CASSLALRDRGTNTIYF.

V gene TRBV6-2 or TRBV6-3 combines with J gene TRBJ1-1; TCRdb's assignment of TRBD1 cannot be checked, as there is no DNA. The CDR3 covers 17 residues. Germline lookup yields CDR1 MNHEY and CDR2 SVGEGT. The CDR3 protein is CASSSPHYKSVNTVAFF.

J is TRBJ2-7 and V is TRBV30. CDR1 is GTSNPN and CDR2 is SVGIG in the germline V gene (reference sequence). This CDR3 spans 13 amino acids. The CDR3 loop is CAWSELISYEQYF.

The rearrangement links TRBV20-1 to TRBJ2-1; TCRdb outputs TRBD1, but without DNA this stays unchecked. The CDR3 loop spans 14 amino acids. The germline V gene encodes CDR1 DFQATT and CDR2 SNEGSKA (reference sequence). The CDR3 is CSASEASPYNEQFF.

This rearrangement joins TRBV7-2 to TRBJ2-5. The germline V gene has CDR1 SGHTA and CDR2 FQGNSA. The CDR3 length is 15 residues. The CDR3 is CASSLAKGVQETQYF. Together with reference TRBV7-2 and TRBJ2-5, the CDR3 gives the full variable domain: GAGVSQSPSNKVTEKGKDVELRCDPISGHTALYWYRQSLGQGLEFLIYFQGNSAPDKSGLPSDRFSAERTGGSVSTLTIQRTQQEDSAVYLCASSLAKGVQETQYFGPGTRLLVL.

The chain recombines TRBV6-6 with TRBJ2-3. The CDR3 extends over 13 amino acids. Germline CDR1 is MNHNY and CDR2 is SVGAGI (reference sequence). Here the CDR3 reads CASSLHITDTQYF.

The rearrangement uses TRBV5-1 and TRBJ2-6; TCRdb names TRBD1, which stays unverified in the absence of DNA. This CDR3 has 16 amino acids. Germline CDR1 reads SGHRS; CDR2 reads YFSETQ. The CDR3 protein is CASSRGLSSGANVLTF.

The chain combines TRBV11-2 with TRBJ2-3; the TCRdb D gene call, TRBD2, has no DNA to confirm it. In germline, CDR1 is SGHAT, CDR2 FQNNGV. This CDR3 has 18 residues. The CDR3 here is CASSLRGLAGVSSDTQYF.

The V call is TRBV7-2, the J call TRBJ1-1. In germline, CDR1 is SGHTA, CDR2 FQGNSA. CDR3 length equals 14 residues. The CDR3 is CASSYLGLNTEAFF.

The gene calls are TRBV7-8 and TRBJ1-1; TCRdb picks TRBD1, but there is no DNA to check that call. Germline lookup yields CDR1 SGHVS and CDR2 FQNEAQ. This CDR3 has 13 residues. This CDR3 is CASSQGPWTEAFF.